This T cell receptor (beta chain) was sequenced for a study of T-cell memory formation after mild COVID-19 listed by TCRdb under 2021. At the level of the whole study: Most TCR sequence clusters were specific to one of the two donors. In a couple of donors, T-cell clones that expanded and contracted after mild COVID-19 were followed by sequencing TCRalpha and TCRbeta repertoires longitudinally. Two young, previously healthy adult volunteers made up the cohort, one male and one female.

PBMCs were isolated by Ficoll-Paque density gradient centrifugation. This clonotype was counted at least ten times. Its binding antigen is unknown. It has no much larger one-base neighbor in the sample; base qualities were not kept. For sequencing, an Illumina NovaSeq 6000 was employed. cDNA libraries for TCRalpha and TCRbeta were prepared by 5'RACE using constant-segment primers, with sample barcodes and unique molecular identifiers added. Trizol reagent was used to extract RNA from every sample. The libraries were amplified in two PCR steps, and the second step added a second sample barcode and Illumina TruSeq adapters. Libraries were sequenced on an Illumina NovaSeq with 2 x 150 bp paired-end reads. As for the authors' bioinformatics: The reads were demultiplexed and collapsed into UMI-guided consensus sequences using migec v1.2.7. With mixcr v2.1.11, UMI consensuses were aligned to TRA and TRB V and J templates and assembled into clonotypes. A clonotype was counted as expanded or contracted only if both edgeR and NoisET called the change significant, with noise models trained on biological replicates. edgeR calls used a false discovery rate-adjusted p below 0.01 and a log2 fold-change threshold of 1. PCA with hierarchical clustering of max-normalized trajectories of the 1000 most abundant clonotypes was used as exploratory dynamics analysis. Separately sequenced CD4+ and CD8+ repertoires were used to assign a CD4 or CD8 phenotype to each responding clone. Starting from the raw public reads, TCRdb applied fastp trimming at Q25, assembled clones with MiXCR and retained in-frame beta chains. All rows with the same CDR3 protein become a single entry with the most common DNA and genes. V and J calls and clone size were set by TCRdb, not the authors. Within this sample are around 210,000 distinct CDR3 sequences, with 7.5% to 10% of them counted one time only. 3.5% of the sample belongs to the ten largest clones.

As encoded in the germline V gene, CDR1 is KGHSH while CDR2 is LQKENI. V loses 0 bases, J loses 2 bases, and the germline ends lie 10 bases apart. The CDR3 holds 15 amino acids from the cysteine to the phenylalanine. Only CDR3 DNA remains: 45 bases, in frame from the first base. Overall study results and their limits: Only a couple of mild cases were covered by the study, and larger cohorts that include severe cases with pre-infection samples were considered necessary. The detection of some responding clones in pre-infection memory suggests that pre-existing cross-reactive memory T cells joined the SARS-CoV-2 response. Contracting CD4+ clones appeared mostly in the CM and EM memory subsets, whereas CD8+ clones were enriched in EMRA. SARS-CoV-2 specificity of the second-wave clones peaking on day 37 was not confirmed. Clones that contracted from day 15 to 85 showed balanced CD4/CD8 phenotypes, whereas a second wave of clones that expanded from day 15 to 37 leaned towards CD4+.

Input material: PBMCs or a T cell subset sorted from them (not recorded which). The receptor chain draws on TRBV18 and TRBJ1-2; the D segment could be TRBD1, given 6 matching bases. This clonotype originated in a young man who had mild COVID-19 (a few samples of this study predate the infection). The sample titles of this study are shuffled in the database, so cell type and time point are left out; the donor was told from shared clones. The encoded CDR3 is CASSPPPGANYGYTF. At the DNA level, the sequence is TGTGCCAGCTCACCACCGCCAGGGGCGAACTATGGCTACACCTTC.